Sequencing of this TCR beta chain was carried out in a study of blood T cells in healthy people across ages. Study-level results: Age showed a roughly linear inverse relationship with TCR beta diversity per million T cells.

Whenever a sample was processed, at least 7 million PBMCs were isolated. The germline V and J ends were trimmed by 8 bases and 9 bases, with 20 bases remaining between them. This CDR3 is built from 15 residues. Germline V CDR1 and CDR2: PRHDT, FYEKMQ (reference sequence). Points on this clonotype: Its antigen remains unknown.

A second about 6 to 12 cycle PCR used barcoded and J-beta primers. Every single cDNA molecule received a tag from a template-switch adaptor with 12 random nucleotides. TCRdb independently ran MiXCR on the 5' RACE reads; one entry per CDR3 protein. This sample has 700,000 or so distinct CDR3 sequences, with about 24% found just once. The receptor's source is a man in his 70s in good health. Sequences were obtained from blood. The chain carries TRBV13 and TRBJ1-6; perhaps TRBD1 as D (5 bases). Here the CDR3 DNA reads TGTGCCAGCCCCAGGGAGTTTCCTCGAATTTCACCCCTCCACTTT. This encodes CASPREFPRISPLHF.